The present T cell receptor (beta chain) was sequenced within a study of blood T cell repertoires in COVID-19. Across the whole study: Sites in the United States, Italy and Spain provided acute and convalescent COVID-19 samples.

Original handling: Reference gene primer amplification gave estimated nucleated cell counts. Here immunoSEQ multiplex PCR was the method, and the copy in TCRdb shows in-frame clones only, minus some. That table furnishes V, J and clone size, whereas the DNA furnished D and trimming. Here the sample spans 130,000 to 150,000 clones, 85% being singletons. The CDR3 has 14 residues. Trimming took 3 bases from V and 3 from J; bases not matched to a gene: 2. CDR1 and CDR2 (germline): KGHSH, LQKENI. The receptor's source is a woman in her forties with active or convalescent COVID-19. The chain recombines TRBV18 with TRBJ1-5, with TRBD1 identical over 7 bases. Sequencing used peripheral blood. The CDR3 here is CASSPDRTNQPQHF. DNA of the CDR3: TGTGCCAGCTCACCGGACAGGACCAATCAGCCCCAGCATTTT.